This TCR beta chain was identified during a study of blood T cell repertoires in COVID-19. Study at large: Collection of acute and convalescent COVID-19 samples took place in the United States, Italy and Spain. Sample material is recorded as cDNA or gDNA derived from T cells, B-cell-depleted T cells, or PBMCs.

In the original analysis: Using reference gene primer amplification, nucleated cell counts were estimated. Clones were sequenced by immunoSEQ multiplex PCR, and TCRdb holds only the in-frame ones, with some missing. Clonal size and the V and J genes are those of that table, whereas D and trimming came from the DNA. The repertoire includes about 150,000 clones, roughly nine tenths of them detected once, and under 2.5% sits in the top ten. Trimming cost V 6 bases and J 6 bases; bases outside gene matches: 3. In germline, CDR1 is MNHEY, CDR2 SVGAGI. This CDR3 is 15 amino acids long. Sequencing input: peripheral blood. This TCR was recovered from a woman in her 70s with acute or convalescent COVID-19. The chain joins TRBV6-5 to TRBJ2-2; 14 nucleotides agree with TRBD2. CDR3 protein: CASRKTSGGAGELFF. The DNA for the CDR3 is TGTGCCAGCAGGAAGACTAGCGGGGGGGCCGGGGAGCTGTTTTTT.